This T cell receptor (beta chain) emerged from a study of blood T cells in healthy people across ages. Study-wide background: Through template switching, about one barcoded beta molecule was captured per two T cells, as measured in model experiments.

Germline CDR1 SNHLY, CDR2 FYNNEI. The CDR3 loop spans 10 amino acids. Concerning this clonotype itself: Its matching antigen is unknown. The germline gene is not matched at one end of the junction; a read error may be the cause.

The use of a sample-barcoded 5' primer and a J-beta primer mix characterized a second PCR of roughly 6 to 11 cycles. TCRdb re-derived calls from the 5' RACE reads in MiXCR, one entry per CDR3 protein. The sample lists some 700,000 distinct CDR3 sequences, 22% occurring once. Study-wide results and caveats: As age increased, TCR beta diversity per million T cells fell in a roughly linear fashion. It was the long-lived donors that had more naive CD4+ cells and higher diversity than aged donors.

V is TRBV2 and J is TRBJ1-1; D is uncertain. Sequencing was carried out using blood. This sequence originates from a man between 65 and 80 years old in good health. CDR3: CARGNIEAFF. DNA of the CDR3: TGTGCCAGGGGGAACATTGAAGCTTTCTTT. The full variable domain, with the rest looked up from reference TRBV2 and TRBJ1-1, is EPEVTQTPSHQVTQMGQEVILRCVPISNHLYFYWYRQILGQKVEFLVSFYNNEISEKSEIFDDQFSVERPDGSNFTLKIRSTKLEDSAMYFCARGNIEAFFGQGTRLTVV.